The next 29 T cell receptor beta chains were all read from a single sample in a study of blood T cell repertoires in COVID-19. The data were produced by immunoSEQ multiplex PCR, yet TCRdb's version contains in-frame clones alone and is incomplete. Altogether 200,000 to 250,000 clones are present, approximately 81% being singletons, with the ten largest covering approximately 20%. Specimen: peripheral blood. Receptors originate from a man aged 30 to 45 with active or convalescent COVID-19.

V gene TRBV7-8 combines with J gene TRBJ1-1, with TRBD1 as a possible D gene (6 bases). Germline V gives CDR1 SGHVS, CDR2 FQNEAQ. CDR3 length: 13 amino acids. V dropped 1 base and J dropped 8 bases, with 11 bases sitting between them. The CDR3 sequence: CASSLVAGEEAFF. In DNA form, the CDR3 reads TGTGCCAGCAGCTTAGTGGCAGGGGAAGAAGCTTTCTTT.

This clone was found a few times. The chain combines TRBV6-5 with TRBJ2-1; 9 nucleotides match TRBD2. The germline V gene encodes CDR1 MNHEY and CDR2 SVGAGI. V lost 4 bases and J lost 8; bases outside the gene matches: 12. CDR3 length: 16 residues. Written as DNA, the CDR3 is TGTGCCAGCAGTTCTATCCCGGCGGGAGGGAGTGATGAGCAGTTCTTC. Protein sequence: CASSSIPAGGSDEQFF.

The chain is built from TRBV6-1 and TRBJ2-7, with a weak D call TRBD1 (5 bases). The V and J ends lost 3 bases and 2 bases respectively, with 11 bases between them. Germline CDR1 is MNHNS and CDR2 is SASEGT. This CDR3 has 14 residues. CDR3 loop: CASSDWQGPYEQYF. CDR3 nucleotides: TGTGCCAGCAGTGATTGGCAGGGCCCCTACGAGCAGTACTTC.

The rearrangement uses TRBV6-2 or TRBV6-3 and TRBJ1-6; D not resolved. The V gene lost 4 bases and the J gene lost 8 bases, with 9 bases spanning the gap. This CDR3 has 13 residues. From germline, CDR1 is MNHEY and CDR2 SVGEGT. CDR3 in amino acids: CASSSSQYSPLHF. CDR3 in DNA: TGTGCCAGCAGTTCCTCGCAGTATTCACCCCTCCACTTT.

CDR3 DNA sequence: TGTGCCAGCTCACCACGGACAGACCACGAGCAGTACTTC. Translation: CASSPRTDHEQYF. The rearrangement links TRBV18 to TRBJ2-7, with D perhaps TRBD1 (6 bases). The V gene's germline CDR1 is KGHSH and CDR2 LQKENI. CDR3 length: 13 amino acids. V was shortened by 1 base and J by 5 bases, with 9 bases between the two germline ends. The entire variable domain, with the rest obtained from reference TRBV18 and TRBJ2-7, is as follows: NAGVMQNPRHLVRRRGQEARLRCSPMKGHSHVYWYRQLPEEGLKFMVYLQKENIIDESGMPKERFSAEFPKEGPSILRIQQVVRGDSAAYFCASSPRTDHEQYFGPGTRLTVT.

The J gene is TRBJ2-3, the V gene TRBV5-6; 11 bases map to TRBD2. The V segment lost 5 bases and the J segment 11 bases; nucleotides outside the gene matches: 10. This CDR3 is 14 amino acids long. Germline CDR1 reads SGHDT; CDR2 reads YYEEEE. In DNA, the CDR3 is TGTGCCAGCAGTCAAAGGACTAGCGGGTGGGTGCAGTATTTT. Translating gives CASSQRTSGWVQYF.

This chain uses TRBV12-3 or TRBV12-4 with TRBJ1-2; 9 nucleotides agree with TRBD1. The CDR3 consists of 13 residues. V shed 10 bases, J shed 4 bases, and the junction held 7 bases outside the gene matches. The CDR3, as DNA: TGTGCCACAACACAGGGGGCCAGCTATGGCTACACCTTC. Protein: CATTQGASYGYTF.

The gene calls are TRBV10-1 and TRBJ1-1; D call uncertain. Trimming took 8 bases from V and 0 from J, leaving 10 bases between them. Per germline, CDR1 WNHNN and CDR2 SYGVQD (reference sequence). The CDR3 is made up of 13 amino acids. DNA of the CDR3: TGCGCCAGCCGGGAGTCCATGAACACTGAAGCTTTCTTT. Its translation is CASRESMNTEAFF.

The chain recombines TRBV25-1 with TRBJ1-4, with 8 bases identical to TRBD1. V shed 4 bases and J 8 bases; nucleotides not matched to a gene: 6. Germline CDR1 reads MGHDK; CDR2 reads SYGVNS. There are 14 residues in the CDR3. This CDR3 reads CASSVTGAEEKLFF. The CDR3 DNA sequence: TGTGCCAGCAGTGTGACAGGGGCTGAGGAAAAACTGTTTTTT.

The genes are TRBV5-5 and TRBJ1-2, with D perhaps TRBD1 (6 bases). This CDR3 has 15 residues. V was cut by 5 bases and J by 7 bases, with 21 bases left in between. CDR1 and CDR2 from the germline V gene are SGHKS and YYEKEE (reference sequence). CDR3 nucleotide sequence: TGTGCCAGCAGACCGATCCCACAGGGTTCTTCTGGCTACACCTTC. Amino acids: CASRPIPQGSSGYTF.

V is TRBV20-1 and J is TRBJ2-7; the D is unclear. V was trimmed by 4 bases and J by 2 bases, leaving 6 bases between them. Germline assignment: CDR1 DFQATT and CDR2 SNEGSKA (reference sequence). This CDR3 has 11 amino acids. CDR3 amino acids: CSAIIAYEQYF. CDR3 in DNA: TGCAGTGCTATTATTGCCTACGAGCAGTACTTC.

This rearrangement joins TRBV9 to TRBJ1-2; possibly TRBD1 for D (5 bases). Germline-derived CDR1 and CDR2 are SGDLS and YYNGEE. This CDR3 is 15 amino acids long. V lost 0 bases, J lost 4 bases, and 13 bases lay in between. The CDR3 DNA sequence: TGTGCCAGCAGCGTAGCTGGGGCAACTGGCTATGGCTACACCTTC. Amino acids: CASSVAGATGYGYTF. Supplemented by reference TRBV9 and TRBJ1-2, the full variable domain reads DSGVTQTPKHLITATGQRVTLRCSPRSGDLSVYWYQQSLDQGLQFLIQYYNGEERAKGNILERFSAQQFPDLHSELNLSSLELGDSALYFCASSVAGATGYGYTFGSGTRLTVV.

The chain links TRBV7-9 to TRBJ2-5; TRBD1 agrees at 7 bases. This CDR3 region has 15 residues. Germline lookup yields CDR1 SEHNR and CDR2 FQNEAQ (reference sequence). Unmatched junction bases numbered 11, after V lost 5 bases and J lost 5 bases. The CDR3 region is CASSPTQGDSETQYF. As DNA, the CDR3 is TGTGCCAGCAGCCCCACCCAGGGGGATTCGGAGACCCAGTACTTC.

The chain links TRBV3-1 (or the pseudogene TRBV3-2) to TRBJ1-2, with TRBD1 identical over 10 bases. This CDR3 has 16 amino acids. J lost 4 bases, V lost 6 bases, and 11 bases had no gene match. Germline V gene sequence: CDR1 LGHDT, CDR2 YNNKEL (reference sequence). The CDR3, as DNA: TGTGCCAGCAGTCCTGCAGACAGGGGGCAGGGCTATGGCTACACCTTC. This translates into CASSPADRGQGYGYTF.

The chain is built from TRBV19 and TRBJ2-2; 7 bases are a match to TRBD2. The CDR3 has 14 amino acids. The germline V gene has CDR1 LNHDA and CDR2 SQIVND (reference sequence). V was pared by 4 bases and J by 4 bases, with 3 bases of the junction left unmatched. The CDR3: CASSNQRGTGELFF. CDR3 DNA sequence: TGTGCCAGTAGTAATCAGCGGGGCACCGGGGAGCTGTTTTTT.

The chain is built from TRBV7-6 and TRBJ1-5, with 9 nucleotides matching TRBD1. Trimming at V came to 6 bases and at J to 0 bases, leaving 12 bases not matched to a gene. CDR1 SGHVS and CDR2 FNYEAQ come from the germline V gene. CDR3 size: 18 residues. The CDR3 DNA reads TGTGCCAGCAGTCGACCGTTGGGACAGGGATCTAGCAATCAGCCCCAGCATTTT. Translating gives CASSRPLGQGSSNQPQHF.

The CDR3: CASSFSLAGTQYF. Written as DNA, the CDR3 is TGTGCCAGCAGCTTCTCCCTAGCGGGGACCCAGTACTTC. V is TRBV7-2 and J is TRBJ2-5; 8 nucleotides match TRBD2. There are 13 residues in the CDR3. CDR1 is SGHTA, CDR2 FQGNSA, per germline. Trimming took 3 bases from V and 7 from J; bases not matched to a gene: 4.

This clone was counted a single time. The V gene is TRBV29-1, the J gene TRBJ2-2, with D uncertain. The V gene's germline CDR1 is SQVTM and CDR2 ANQGSEA. The CDR3 length is 11 residues. The ends were cut back, 5 bases at V and 6 bases at J, with 7 bases in the middle. The CDR3 here is CSVRQSGELFF. The DNA of the CDR3 is TGCAGCGTTCGCCAGTCCGGGGAGCTGTTTTTT.

For this clone: Additional DNA sequences in this sample encode the identical CDR3. The V call is TRBV4-3, the J call TRBJ1-1, with TRBD1 matching 8 bases. The CDR3 has 15 amino acids. The V segment lost 0 bases and the J segment 5 bases; nucleotides outside the gene matches: 5. Germline CDR1 reads LGHNA; CDR2 reads YSLEER. The CDR3 spells CASSQDQGARTEAFF. In nucleotides, the CDR3 is TGCGCCAGCAGCCAAGATCAGGGGGCGAGGACTGAAGCTTTCTTT.

The rearrangement uses TRBV5-1 and TRBJ2-7, with D perhaps TRBD2 (6 bases). Trimming pared 4 bases from V and 0 bases from J, leaving 14 bases between. Germline V gene data show CDR1 as SGHRS and CDR2 as YFSETQ. The CDR3 contains 15 residues. The CDR3 protein is CASSPGGPSSYEQYF. CDR3 coding DNA: TGCGCCAGCAGCCCCGGGGGACCGAGCTCCTACGAGCAGTACTTC.

The chain links TRBV29-1 to TRBJ2-7, with a weak D call TRBD1 (6 bases). CDR1 SQVTM and CDR2 ANQGSEA come from the germline V gene. The CDR3 length is 14 residues. V lost 4 bases, J lost 0 bases, and 13 bases lay in between. CDR3 loop: CSVALPRGSYEQYF. The CDR3 bases are TGCAGCGTTGCGCTCCCCAGGGGCTCCTACGAGCAGTACTTC.

This clone showed up just a few times. V gene TRBV6-5 combines with J gene TRBJ1-6; no clear D gene. Trimming stripped 4 bases from V and 4 bases from J, with 8 bases between. Germline CDR1 is MNHEY and CDR2 is SVGAGI. The CDR3 totals 14 residues. The CDR3 bases are TGTGCCAGCAGTTCTGGAGGTTATAATTCACCCCTCCACTTT. Its protein product is CASSSGGYNSPLHF.

The CDR3 sequence is CASFPGTGTYEQYF. In DNA form, the CDR3 reads TGTGCCAGCTTCCCCGGGACAGGGACCTACGAGCAGTACTTC. The chain links TRBV2 to TRBJ2-7; 9 nucleotides align to TRBD1. Germline loops: CDR1 SNHLY, CDR2 FYNNEI. The CDR3 is 14 amino acids. With 8 bases clipped from V and 2 bases from J, the junction kept 7 bases outside the gene matches.

The chain couples TRBV5-4 to TRBJ1-5; perhaps TRBD1 as D (5 bases). This CDR3 is 14 amino acids long. V was cut by 4 bases and J by 5 bases, with 13 bases left in between. Germline V gene data show CDR1 as SGHNT and CDR2 as YYREEE (reference sequence). For the CDR3, the DNA is TGTGCCAGCAGCCAAGCCCCCAGGGATCAGCCCCAGCATTTT. This encodes CASSQAPRDQPQHF. The full variable domain, in which reference TRBV5-4 and TRBJ1-5 provide the parts outside the CDR3, is ETGVTQSPTHLIKTRGQQVTLRCSSQSGHNTVSWYQQALGQGPQFIFQYYREEENGRGNFPPRFSGLQFPNYSSELNVNALELDDSALYLCASSQAPRDQPQHFGDGTRLSIL.

V usage is TRBV7-3 and J usage is TRBJ1-2; 8 nucleotides align to TRBD1. J gave up 6 bases and V 5 bases, and 5 bases lay outside the gene matches. Germline CDR1 is SGHTA and CDR2 is FQGTGA. This CDR3 has 13 amino acids. CDR3 residues: CASSDRTGNGYTF. In nucleotides, the CDR3 is TGTGCCAGCAGCGATCGGACAGGGAATGGCTACACCTTC.

The CDR3 DNA follows: TGTGCCACCAATCCTCGACAGGGGAATTCACCCCTCCACTTT. This translates into CATNPRQGNSPLHF. The chain has TRBV6-5 and TRBJ1-6, with 8 bases fitting TRBD1. The CDR3 runs to 14 residues. CDR1 MNHEY and CDR2 SVGAGI come from the germline V gene. V trimming: 10 bases; J trimming: 7 bases; junction bases outside the gene matches: 9.

The CDR3 here is CAISVPGTGFDEQFF. Written as DNA, the CDR3 is TGTGCCATCAGTGTTCCCGGGACAGGGTTTGATGAGCAGTTCTTC. This chain links TRBV10-3 with TRBJ2-1, with 9 bases aligning to TRBD1. This CDR3 spans 15 amino acids. Germline V gene data show CDR1 as ENHRY and CDR2 as SYGVKD. With V trimmed by 4 bases and J by 8 bases, 9 bases remained unmatched.

As DNA, the CDR3 is TGTGCCAGCAGCTTGAGTTGGGGGGTGAACACTGAAGCTTTCTTT. The encoded protein is CASSLSWGVNTEAFF. The chain has TRBV11-2 and TRBJ1-1, with D perhaps TRBD1 (5 bases). Germline-derived CDR1 and CDR2 are SGHAT and FQNNGV. The CDR3 runs 15 residues. V was trimmed by 3 bases and J by 0 bases, leaving 11 bases between them.

The chain is built from TRBV3-1 (or the pseudogene TRBV3-2) and TRBJ2-7; possible D gene TRBD1, 5 bases. Germline values: CDR1 LGHDT, CDR2 YNNKEL (reference sequence). The CDR3 extends over 12 amino acids. Trimming shortened V by 4 bases and J by 6 bases, and 10 bases separated the two germline ends. The CDR3 nucleotides read TGTGCCAGCAGCCGGACACCCTCCGAGCAGTACTTC. It specifies CASSRTPSEQYF.